This is a list of T cell receptor beta chains from one sample in a study of blood T cell repertoires in COVID-19. TCRdb's table, derived via immunoSEQ multiplex PCR, lists solely in-frame clones and lacks some. The table includes under 55,000 clones, less than 80% detected once. Source material: peripheral blood. These receptors originate from a man aged 70-80 years with acute or convalescent COVID-19. The CDR3 runs from the conserved cysteine through the conserved F or W. A D gene is named only where the DNA matches it firmly. For some rows the clone size is stated as once, few or many, or as a class when expanded; others skip it.

d_gene | j_gene | abundance | v_gene | CDR3nt | CDR3aa
TRBD1 | TRBJ1-6 | few | TRBV28 | TGTGCCAGCGGGACAGATCTGCGCTCCACCTATAATTCACCCCTCCACTTT | CASGTDLRSTYNSPLHF
TRBD1 | TRBJ1-1 | . | TRBV3-1/TRBV3-2 | TGTGCCAGCAGCGGTCGACAGGGGCGCGAAGCTTTCTTT | CASSGRQGREAFF
TRBD1 | TRBJ2-5 | . | TRBV5-4 | TGTGCCAGCAGCGCACGACAGGGGAGCCAAGAGACCCAGTACTTC | CASSARQGSQETQYF
. | TRBJ1-3 | . | TRBV6-5 | TGTGCCAGCAGAATGGGGGGGCCGGGAAACACCATATATTTT | CASRMGGPGNTIYF
TRBD1 | TRBJ1-6 | . | TRBV28 | TGTGCCAGCAGCCCAGACGCTGACAGGGTGGCTTCACCCCTCCACTTT | CASSPDADRVASPLHF
. | TRBJ2-3 | few | TRBV4-1 | TGCGCCAGCAGCCAAGGCAGGGCTAGCACAGATACGCAGTATTTT | CASSQGRASTDTQYF
. | TRBJ1-5 | . | TRBV11-3 | TGTGCCAGCAGCCCCGGAGGGGAGGGCAATCAGCCCCAGCATTTT | CASSPGGEGNQPQHF
. | TRBJ2-2 | . | TRBV27 | TGTGCCAGCAGCCCTACCGGGGAGCTGTTTTTT | CASSPTGELFF
. | TRBJ1-1 | . | TRBV4-1 | TGCGCCAGCAGCCGCGGATTGAACACTGAAGCTTTCTTT | CASSRGLNTEAFF
TRBD2 | TRBJ2-7 | . | TRBV4-1 | TGCGCCAGCAGCCAAGAGGGTTTAGCGGGAGACCACGAGCAGTACTTC | CASSQEGLAGDHEQYF
. | TRBJ1-2 | once | TRBV5-1 | TGCGCCAGCAGCGGGAGGCAAGGGAACTATGGCTACACCTTC | CASSGRQGNYGYTF
. | TRBJ2-7 | many | TRBV10-2 | TGCGCCAGCAGTGTAAGAGCGGGCTACGAGCAGTACTTC | CASSVRAGYEQYF
TRBD1 | TRBJ2-2 | . | TRBV7-8 | TGTGCCAGCAGCGCGGGGGGACAGGGGGCGCCCGGGGAGCTGTTTTTT | CASSAGGQGAPGELFF
. | TRBJ1-1 | . | TRBV19 | TGTGCCAGTAGCCGGGATCCCGGGACTGAAGCTTTCTTT | CASSRDPGTEAFF
TRBD1 | TRBJ1-1 | . | TRBV10-3 | TGTGCCATCAGCCCGGACAGGATGAACACTGAAGCTTTCTTT | CAISPDRMNTEAFF
. | TRBJ1-3 | . | TRBV11-1 | TGTGCCAGCAGCCGAAGCGGGGTCGCCCCTGGAAACACCATATATTTT | CASSRSGVAPGNTIYF
TRBD2 | TRBJ2-1 | . | TRBV5-1 | TGCGCCAGCAGCTTGCAAATTGCGGGAGGGTACAATGAGCAGTTCTTC | CASSLQIAGGYNEQFF
. | TRBJ2-1 | . | TRBV10-2 | TGCGCCAGCAGTGTGCTAGCTTACAATGAGCAGTTCTTC | CASSVLAYNEQFF
TRBD2 | TRBJ2-5 | few | TRBV7-9 | TGTGCCAGCAGCCCCGGACTAGCGGGGGGGGATTACCAAGAGACCCAGTACTTC | CASSPGLAGGDYQETQYF
TRBD1 | TRBJ1-1 | . | TRBV29-1 | TGCAGCGCTAGGACAGGGGGGAACACTGAAGCTTTCTTT | CSARTGGNTEAFF
. | TRBJ1-2 | . | TRBV7-9 | TGTGCCAGCACCTCAAATCCCCTGGGCCAGGACTACCACTATGGCTACACCTTC | CASTSNPLGQDYHYGYTF
. | TRBJ2-5 | once | TRBV6-7 | TGTGCCAGCACCACACCCCCCCGCCCTCCAAAAGAGACCCAGTACTTC | CASTTPPRPPKETQYF